This TCR beta chain comes out of a study of shared clonotypes between healthy human individuals. The protocol was immunoSEQ multiplex PCR, while the TCRdb copy is restricted to in-frame clones and leaves out a portion. This table has 2 million or so clones, approximately 95% appearing once. This TCR came from a man aged 18 to 29 in good health. Material for sequencing was naive CD4+ T cells sorted from blood. The subset here: CD45RA+ positively selected.

The CDR3 DNA reads TGTGCCAGCAGTTATTTGGGTCCCCTCGGGTTGGCACCCCTCCACTTT. It encodes CASSYLGPLGLAPLHF. The chain recombines TRBV6-5 with TRBJ1-6; D is undetermined. CDR1 is MNHEY and CDR2 is SVGAGI in the germline V gene. The CDR3 totals 16 residues. Trimming took off 3 bases at V and 11 bases at J, with 20 bases between the two ends.